These T cell receptor beta chains were read from a single sample in a study of cytomegalovirus exposure and HLA in healthy donors. TCRdb's copy holds only in-frame clones and misses some; the assay was immunoSEQ multiplex PCR. The sample carries roughly 200,000 clones, around 80% recorded once. The sequencing sample was made of PBMCs. Receptor source: a woman aged 60-75 years in good health and CMV-seropositive. CDR3s include the opening cysteine and the closing phenylalanine or tryptophan. D genes are given only for firm matches. Size is omitted from some rows. Given values are once, few, many or a class for expanded clones.

V gene,clone size,D gene,J gene,CDR3 protein,CDR3 DNA
TRBV5-1,NA,TRBD2,TRBJ2-3,CASSLVPVGSGGDNTQYF,TGCGCCAGCAGCTTGGTCCCTGTAGGTAGCGGGGGGGACAATACGCAGTATTTT
TRBV5-6,NA,NA,TRBJ2-7,CASSLSGASEQYF,TGTGCCAGCAGCTTGTCAGGGGCTAGTGAGCAGTACTTC
TRBV2,once,NA,TRBJ2-5,CASGQKETQYF,TGTGCCAGCGGTCAGAAAGAGACCCAGTACTTC
TRBV29-1,NA,NA,TRBJ2-1,CSVEVAAYNEQFF,TGCAGCGTTGAGGTCGCAGCCTACAATGAGCAGTTCTTC
TRBV15,once,TRBD1,TRBJ1-2,CATSYLTGGPDGYTF,TGTGCCACCAGCTATCTCACAGGGGGACCCGATGGCTACACCTTC
TRBV5-8,NA,NA,TRBJ2-2,CASSLGAGAPNTGELFF,TGTGCCAGCAGCTTGGGGGCAGGGGCTCCGAACACCGGGGAGCTGTTTTTT
TRBV7-8,NA,TRBD1,TRBJ1-1,CASTLDQGVDTEAFF,TGTGCCAGCACCTTAGACCAGGGGGTCGACACTGAAGCTTTCTTT
TRBV7-3,many,NA,TRBJ2-3,CASSFGLFTDTQYF,TGTGCCAGCAGCTTCGGACTTTTCACAGATACGCAGTATTTT
TRBV2,NA,TRBD1,TRBJ1-3,CASTTDRGAGNTIYF,TGTGCCAGCACAACCGACAGGGGAGCTGGAAACACCATATATTTT
TRBV29-1,NA,NA,TRBJ1-4,CSVAETNEKLFF,TGCAGCGTTGCCGAGACTAATGAAAAACTGTTTTTT
TRBV7-9,few,TRBD2,TRBJ2-7,CASSLTSGSSYEQYF,TGTGCCAGCAGCCTAACTAGCGGAAGCTCCTACGAGCAGTACTTC
TRBV18,few,NA,TRBJ2-7,CASSPKGVAYEQYF,TGTGCCAGCTCACCGAAGGGGGTGGCCTACGAGCAGTACTTC
TRBV30,NA,NA,TRBJ2-3,CAWSPRQGRPDTQYF,TGTGCCTGGAGCCCCAGGCAGGGAAGGCCAGATACGCAGTATTTT
TRBV9,NA,TRBD2,TRBJ2-7,CASSVEAGGPYEQYF,TGTGCCAGCAGCGTAGAAGCGGGGGGACCCTACGAGCAGTACTTC
TRBV4-3,few,TRBD1,TRBJ2-2,CASSQDPGGAPGELFF,TGCGCCAGCAGCCAAGATCCAGGGGGCGCGCCCGGGGAGCTGTTTTTT
TRBV7-2,NA,NA,TRBJ2-2,CASSSTLGRTGELFF,TGTGCCAGCAGCTCAACCCTTGGGCGCACCGGGGAGCTGTTTTTT
TRBV19,NA,NA,TRBJ1-5,CASSGGWEQPQHF,TGTGCCAGCAGTGGAGGGTGGGAGCAGCCCCAGCATTTT
TRBV28,NA,NA,TRBJ1-3,CASSSAPRGYTIYF,TGTGCCAGCAGTTCGGCCCCCAGGGGATACACCATATATTTT
TRBV27,NA,TRBD1,TRBJ1-4,CASSYHRTGKEKLFF,TGTGCCAGCAGTTACCACCGGACAGGGAAGGAAAAACTGTTTTTT
TRBV28,NA,NA,TRBJ1-5,CASSLGGTQQHF,TGTGCCAGCAGTTTAGGGGGCACTCAGCAGCATTTT
TRBV6-5,NA,NA,TRBJ1-1,CASSYGQMNTEAFF,TGTGCCAGCAGCTATGGACAGATGAACACTGAAGCTTTCTTT
TRBV19,once,NA,TRBJ1-1,CASSQGGLNTEAFF,TGTGCCAGTAGCCAGGGTGGCTTGAACACTGAAGCTTTCTTT
TRBV28,NA,NA,TRBJ2-7,CASTLGTGEQYF,TGTGCCAGCACCTTAGGGACTGGCGAGCAGTACTTC
TRBV10-2,NA,NA,TRBJ2-7,CASSDFRTDKTYEQYF,TGCGCCAGCAGTGACTTCCGGACAGACAAAACCTACGAGCAGTACTTC
TRBV5-1,NA,NA,TRBJ1-5,CASSLGVGGNQPQHF,TGCGCCAGCAGCTTGGGGGTAGGGGGCAATCAGCCCCAGCATTTT
TRBV29-1,NA,NA,TRBJ1-5,CSVGQYNQPQHF,TGCAGCGTTGGGCAGTACAATCAGCCCCAGCATTTT
TRBV7-2,NA,TRBD1,TRBJ2-2,CASSLGDRVTGELFF,TGTGCCAGCAGCTTAGGGGACAGGGTCACCGGGGAGCTGTTTTTT
TRBV10-2,once,NA,TRBJ1-1,CASLAGGNTEAFF,TGCGCCAGCCTTGCGGGGGGGAACACTGAAGCTTTCTTT
TRBV9,few,NA,TRBJ1-1,CASSVGGGGYTEAFF,TGTGCCAGCAGCGTAGGTGGTGGGGGGTACACTGAAGCTTTCTTT
TRBV10-1,NA,NA,TRBJ2-2,CASSEVTVNTGELFF,TGCGCCAGCAGTGAAGTGACAGTTAACACCGGGGAGCTGTTTTTT
TRBV6-6,once,NA,TRBJ1-3,CASSYLGAGNTIYF,TGTGCCAGCAGTTACTTAGGGGCTGGAAACACCATATATTTT
TRBV29-1,NA,NA,TRBJ2-1,CSVEGLLSYNEQFF,TGCAGCGTTGAAGGACTCTTGTCCTACAATGAGCAGTTCTTC
TRBV2,few,NA,TRBJ1-4,CASGREDGTNEKLFF,TGTGCCAGCGGCAGAGAAGACGGGACTAATGAAAAACTGTTTTTT
TRBV5-1,NA,TRBD1,TRBJ2-5,CASSLGDRAQETQYF,TGCGCCAGCAGCTTGGGCGACAGGGCCCAAGAGACCCAGTACTTC
TRBV6-6,NA,NA,TRBJ1-4,CASSYVQATNEKLFF,TGTGCCAGCAGTTACGTACAGGCTACTAATGAAAAACTGTTTTTT
TRBV30,once,NA,TRBJ1-1,CAWRRGGTEAFF,TGTGCCTGGAGGCGGGGGGGAACTGAAGCTTTCTTT